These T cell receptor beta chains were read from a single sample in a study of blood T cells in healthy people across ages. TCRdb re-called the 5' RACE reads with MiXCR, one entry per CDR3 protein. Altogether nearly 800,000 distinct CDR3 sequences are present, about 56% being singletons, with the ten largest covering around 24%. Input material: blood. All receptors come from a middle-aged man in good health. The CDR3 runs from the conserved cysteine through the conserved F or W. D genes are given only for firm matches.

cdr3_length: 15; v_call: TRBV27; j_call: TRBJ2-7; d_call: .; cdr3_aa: CAHPPLRGNFYEQYF
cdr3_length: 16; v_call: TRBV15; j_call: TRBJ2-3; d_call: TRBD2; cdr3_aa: CATRGLTSGFTDTQYF
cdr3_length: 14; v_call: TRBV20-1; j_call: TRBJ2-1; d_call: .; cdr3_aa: CSAMTDSSYNEQFF
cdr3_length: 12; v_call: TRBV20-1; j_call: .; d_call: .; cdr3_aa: CSARLGRRTQYF
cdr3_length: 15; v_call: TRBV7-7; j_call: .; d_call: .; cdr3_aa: CASSQSDGLGETQYF
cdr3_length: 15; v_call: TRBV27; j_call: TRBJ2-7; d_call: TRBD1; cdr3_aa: CASSLGQPSRYEQYF
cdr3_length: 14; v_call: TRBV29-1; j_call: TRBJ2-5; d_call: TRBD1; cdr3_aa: CSAFKQGAGMEQYF
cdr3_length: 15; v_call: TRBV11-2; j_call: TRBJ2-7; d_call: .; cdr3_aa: CASSLVAGKTYEQYF
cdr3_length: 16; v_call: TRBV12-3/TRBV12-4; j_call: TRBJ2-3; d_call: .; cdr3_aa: CASSLAISGHPDTQYF
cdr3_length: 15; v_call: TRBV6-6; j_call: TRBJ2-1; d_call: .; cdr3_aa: CASSYSGEPYNEQFF
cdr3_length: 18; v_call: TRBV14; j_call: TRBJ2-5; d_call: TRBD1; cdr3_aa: CASSPRFPTGRNVETQYF
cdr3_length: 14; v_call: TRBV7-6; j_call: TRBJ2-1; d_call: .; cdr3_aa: CASRPITGNNEQFF
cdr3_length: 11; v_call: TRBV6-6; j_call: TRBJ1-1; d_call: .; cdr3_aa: CASSPRIEAFF
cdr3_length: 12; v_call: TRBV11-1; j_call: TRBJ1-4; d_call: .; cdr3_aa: CASKRTDEKLFF
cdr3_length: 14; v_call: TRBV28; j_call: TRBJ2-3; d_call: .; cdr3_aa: CASRDIGPLDTQYF
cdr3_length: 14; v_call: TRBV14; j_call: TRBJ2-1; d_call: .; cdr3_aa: CASSRWGGGNEQFF
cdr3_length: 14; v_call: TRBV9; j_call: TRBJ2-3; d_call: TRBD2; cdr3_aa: CASSEGTITDTQYF
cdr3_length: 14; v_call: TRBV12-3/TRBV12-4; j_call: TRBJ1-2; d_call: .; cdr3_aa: CASSLQGLGYGYTF
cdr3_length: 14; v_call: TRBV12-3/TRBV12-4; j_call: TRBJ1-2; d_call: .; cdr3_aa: CASSLGTFHYGYTF